This T cell receptor beta chain was observed in a study of cytomegalovirus exposure and HLA in healthy donors. Study overall: Earlier work reported 110 million or so unique TCR beta sequences from 180 million or so T cells.

This PCR relied on a set of 60 Vbeta primers and 13 Jbeta primers. Here immunoSEQ multiplex PCR was the method, and the copy in TCRdb shows in-frame clones only, minus some. The table lists about 200,000 clones, roughly 13% of them singletons. This clone was observed a few times. Antigen unknown. V was shortened by 2 bases and J by 0 bases, with 7 bases between the two germline ends. CDR1 SGHVS and CDR2 FQNEAQ come from the germline V gene. CDR3 length equals 14 residues. Broader study findings: In vitro confirmation showed three CMV-associated chains to be CMV antigen specific.

Sequencing was done on a sample of PBMCs. The source is a man in his fifties in good health and CMV-seropositive. The genes are TRBV7-8 and TRBJ1-1; tentatively, D is TRBD1 (6 bases). This CDR3 is CASSLNRVNTEAFF. As DNA, the CDR3 is TGTGCCAGCAGCTTAAACAGGGTGAACACTGAAGCTTTCTTT.